These T cell receptor beta chains were read from a single sample in a study of Graves' ophthalmopathy and Graves' hyperthyroidism. TCRdb reprocessed the multiplex PCR reads with MiXCR, giving one entry per CDR3 protein. The repertoire has approximately 460,000 distinct CDR3 sequences, under 15% of them found once; the top ten carry over 7.5%. Sample: blood. These receptors were taken from a woman aged 25 to 45 with Graves' ophthalmopathy. The CDR3 runs from the conserved cysteine through the conserved F or W. The order of the fields is D gene, V gene, J gene, CDR3 protein. The D gene is left open where the match is weak.

NA,TRBV6-1,TRBJ1-2,CASRSGLGYGYTF
NA,TRBV12-3/TRBV12-4,TRBJ2-7,CASSLWDAYYEQYF
NA,TRBV27,TRBJ2-7,CASTLSRGIGYEQYF
NA,TRBV12-3/TRBV12-4,TRBJ1-6,CASSPMGLGNSPLHF
NA,TRBV28,TRBJ1-1,CASSSQGLGGTEAFF
NA,TRBV6-1,TRBJ2-5,CASSESKLGTQETQYF
TRBD1,TRBV30,TRBJ2-7,CAWSVKGTGKYEQYF
NA,TRBV18,TRBJ1-4,CASSPYSGVDEKLFF
NA,TRBV19,TRBJ2-5,CASNNVGGETQYF
NA,TRBV28,TRBJ2-7,CASAAGLMSYEQYF
NA,TRBV12-3/TRBV12-4,TRBJ1-5,CASSYGAHYQPQHF
NA,TRBV12-3/TRBV12-4,TRBJ1-6,CASNAQGTNSPLHF
NA,TRBV6-1,TRBJ2-7,CASTTTGSYYEQYF
NA,TRBV12-3/TRBV12-4,TRBJ2-5,CASSLGRNPDTQYF
NA,TRBV6-1,TRBJ1-2,CASSEYPLDSYGYTF
NA,TRBV19,TRBJ1-1,CASSMVRDTEAFF
NA,TRBV19,TRBJ2-7,CASSIAGGTREQYF
TRBD2,TRBV5-1,TRBJ2-5,CASSAGLEETQYF
NA,TRBV29-1,TRBJ2-7,CSVERADTYYF
TRBD1,TRBV5-1,TRBJ1-2,CASSGRQGDYGYTF
NA,TRBV28,TRBJ2-4,CASSLRWRGNIQYF
NA,TRBV28,TRBJ2-5,CASSPYMGKKGAYQETQYF
NA,TRBV6-5,TRBJ2-4,CASSYGSGRKDIQYF
TRBD1,TRBV12-5,TRBJ2-2,CASGKDRGHNTGELFF
TRBD2,TRBV20-1,TRBJ2-5,CSARVGVFGRARETQYF
NA,TRBV12-3/TRBV12-4,TRBJ1-1,CASSGSGGGTEAFF
NA,TRBV3-1,TRBJ2-7,CASSQDESGEQYF
TRBD1,TRBV2,TRBJ2-7,CASSDRDRLGEQYF
NA,TRBV5-1,TRBJ2-2,CASSLQQWTGELFF
TRBD2,TRBV12-3/TRBV12-4,TRBJ2-5,CASRPSGGSQETQYF
NA,TRBV2,TRBJ1-1,CASSDPLGGPNTEAFF
TRBD2,TRBV12-3/TRBV12-4,TRBJ2-4,CASSFSSRASGGSNIKYF
NA,TRBV15,TRBJ2-5,CATSRRAEGTQYF
TRBD1,TRBV12-3/TRBV12-4,TRBJ1-2,CASRFFDRVGNGYTF
TRBD1,TRBV19,TRBJ1-1,CASSILRTGLYTEAFF
NA,TRBV6-2/TRBV6-3,TRBJ2-7,CASSYSDPTSGYF
TRBD2,TRBV9,TRBJ2-5,CASAPGGGRKETQYF
NA,TRBV30,TRBJ2-4,CAWGDYRVKNIKYF